The TCR beta chain under discussion was sequenced for a study of shared clonotypes between healthy human individuals. Germline CDR1 ENHRY, CDR2 SYGVKD. The CDR3 is 14 residues long. With 5 bases clipped from V and 8 bases from J, the junction kept 6 bases outside the gene matches. Measured with immunoSEQ multiplex PCR; TCRdb has only the in-frame clones, and not every one. The sample lists approximately 980,000 clones, approximately 80% occurring once. The sequencing input was memory CD4+ T cells sorted from blood. Stated subset: CD45RA-negative fraction. This clonotype originated in a man younger than 35 in good health. The chain joins TRBV10-3 to TRBJ1-2; 12 bases map to TRBD1. The CDR3 DNA follows: TGTGCCATCAGTCCGGGACAGGGGGCTGGAGGCTACACCTTC. Translation gives CAISPGQGAGGYTF.